This T cell receptor (beta chain) is from a study of T cell clusters in autoimmune cytopenias. Frequency places this clonotype as medium-sized. Its antigen is still unknown. TRB rearrangements were amplified by touch-down multiplex PCR with mixed TRB-A/B primers. TCRdb reprocessed the multiplex PCR reads and reports one entry per CDR3 protein, with no DNA. The sample has approximately 7,700 distinct CDR3 sequences. Study-wide results and caveats: Healthy donors had 2.5 to 3-fold more exclusive TRB clusters than active autoimmune hepatitis patients.

TRB amplification used around 0.25 ug of peripheral blood genomic DNA. CDR3 length: 15 residues. In germline, CDR1 is GTSNPN, CDR2 SVGIG (reference sequence). A further study also used this sample, focusing on T cell repertoires in aging, cancer and after chemotherapy. Per that paper: In cancer patients, declining TCR diversity with age involved lost richness and lost evenness.

This sequence joins TRBV30 and TRBJ1-3. The clonotype comes from a human donor in good health. Sequencing input: peripheral blood. CDR3 region: CAWSVLPDSGNTIYF.